Shown below are 26 T cell receptor beta chains from a single sample sequenced in a study of T cell changes during pregnancy in multiple sclerosis. The method was immunoSEQ multiplex PCR; TCRdb's version includes in-frame clones alone and lacks a portion of them. The sample has around 38,000 clones, about 92% seen once. The sample was CD8+ T cells from peripheral blood mononuclear cells, taken in the third trimester of pregnancy. Source of these receptors: a female donor with multiple sclerosis, enrolled in a pregnancy study.

The V gene is TRBV4-1, the J gene TRBJ2-7; D gene ambiguous. Germline V lookup: CDR1 MGHRA, CDR2 YSYEKL. The ends were cut back, 7 bases at V and 3 bases at J, with 19 bases in the middle. CDR3 length equals 15 residues. This CDR3 is CASTLGIGAIYEQYF. The CDR3 coding sequence is TGCGCCAGCACCTTAGGAATAGGAGCGATCTACGAGCAGTACTTC.

This rearrangement joins TRBV28 to TRBJ1-2; TRBD1 agrees at 7 bases. V was clipped by 6 bases and J by 0 bases; unmatched bases: 7. This CDR3 spans 15 amino acids. Per the germline V gene, CDR1 is MDHEN and CDR2 is SYDVKM. The CDR3 protein is CASRYYRGSNYGYTF. CDR3 bases: TGTGCCAGCAGGTACTACAGGGGATCTAACTATGGCTACACCTTC.

V gene TRBV4-2 combines with J gene TRBJ1-2; D perhaps matches TRBD1 (5 bases). This CDR3 region has 13 residues. Deletions cut 0 bases from V and 7 bases from J, with 9 bases between. From germline, CDR1 is LGHNA and CDR2 YNFKEQ. CDR3 nucleotide sequence: TGTGCCAGCAGCCAAGAGGAGGGGAGTGGCTACACCTTC. As protein: CASSQEEGSGYTF.

For this clone: The sample contains more than one DNA sequence encoding this CDR3. The V and J genes are TRBV28 and TRBJ1-5; D not resolved. Trimming cost V 3 bases and J 2 bases, with 5 bases left between them. Germline values: CDR1 MDHEN, CDR2 SYDVKM. CDR3 length: 13 residues. The CDR3 sequence: CASSFSGNQPQHF. The CDR3 DNA is TGTGCCAGCAGTTTTTCAGGCAATCAGCCCCAGCATTTT. Based on the CDR3 plus reference TRBV28 and TRBJ1-5, the full variable domain is DVKVTQSSRYLVKRTGEKVFLECVQDMDHENMFWYRQDPGLGLRLIYFSYDVKMKEKGDIPEGYSVSREKKERFSLILESASTNQTSMYLCASSFSGNQPQHFGDGTRLSIL.

The genes are TRBV29-1 and TRBJ2-1; 9 bases are shared with TRBD1. Germline V lookup: CDR1 SQVTM, CDR2 ANQGSEA. Trimming removed 3 bases from V and 7 bases from J; junction bases left unmatched: 7. The CDR3 spans 14 residues. For the CDR3, the DNA is TGCAGCGTTGAGTTGGACAGGGGAGAAAATGAGCAGTTCTTC. This sequence encodes CSVELDRGENEQFF.

The chain carries TRBV6-4 and TRBJ2-1; 14 nucleotides align to TRBD2. V was clipped by 5 bases and J by 9 bases; unmatched bases: 6. Germline V CDR1 and CDR2: MRHNA, SNTAGT. The CDR3 consists of 15 residues. The CDR3 DNA follows: TGTGCCAGCAGTACGACTAGCGGGGGGGGCGGTGAGCAGTTCTTC. Residues: CASSTTSGGGGEQFF.

The chain combines TRBV7-8 with TRBJ1-2; 8 nucleotides align to TRBD1. CDR3 length: 15 residues. The J segment lost 5 bases and the V segment lost 4 bases, leaving 9 bases of the junction unmatched. CDR1 and CDR2 (germline): SGHVS, FQNEAQ. The CDR3 DNA follows: TGTGCCAGCAGCTCCCTACAGGACAGGGTGTATGGCTACACCTTC. It yields the protein CASSSLQDRVYGYTF.

The V call is TRBV10-3, the J call TRBJ2-7, with D possibly being TRBD1 (5 bases). V gave up 2 bases and J gave up 4 bases, with 9 bases separating them. CDR1 and CDR2 from the germline V gene are ENHRY and SYGVKD. The CDR3 runs to 13 residues. DNA for the CDR3: TGTGCCATCAGTGAGGTGGGGCCGTACGAGCAGTACTTC. This encodes CAISEVGPYEQYF.

The chain uses TRBV7-8 and TRBJ2-1; TRBD2 agrees at 9 bases. V shed 2 bases, J shed 5 bases, and the junction held 16 bases outside the gene matches. There are 19 residues in the CDR3. Looked up from germline, CDR1 is SGHVS and CDR2 is FQNEAQ. The CDR3 here is CASSLFFMGGLAHNNEQFF. In DNA form, the CDR3 reads TGTGCCAGCAGCTTATTTTTCATGGGAGGACTAGCGCATAACAATGAGCAGTTCTTC.

The chain links TRBV28 to TRBJ2-7; 12 bases agree with TRBD2. V dropped 8 bases and J dropped 7; count of bases not matched to a gene: 15. Per germline, CDR1 MDHEN and CDR2 SYDVKM. CDR3 length equals 16 residues. The CDR3 spells CASLPRLAGDYEEQYF. CDR3 nucleotides: TGTGCCAGCCTCCCCAGACTAGCGGGGGACTACGAAGAGCAGTACTTC.

This clone was detected only a few times. The chain combines TRBV6-5 with TRBJ1-2; D remains ambiguous. V lost 0 bases to trimming and J lost 4 bases, with 9 bases between them. This CDR3 has 14 amino acids. Germline lookup yields CDR1 MNHEY and CDR2 SVGAGI. Written as DNA, the CDR3 is TGTGCCAGCAGTTACTCGATGGAGGGCTATGGCTACACCTTC. Translated, it gives CASSYSMEGYGYTF.

The rearrangement uses TRBV11-2 and TRBJ2-7; 7 nucleotides align to TRBD1. Unmatched junction bases numbered 5, after V lost 1 base and J lost 2 bases. The CDR3 runs 15 residues. Germline CDR1 SGHAT, CDR2 FQNNGV. The CDR3 is CASSLGPGQTYEQYF. The CDR3 nucleotides read TGTGCCAGCAGCTTAGGACCGGGACAGACCTACGAGCAGTACTTC.

The chain combines TRBV4-2 with TRBJ2-5; the match to TRBD2 covers 7 bases. Germline loops: CDR1 LGHNA, CDR2 YNFKEQ. The CDR3 sequence is 14 residues long. V was pared by 0 bases and J by 14 bases, with 12 bases of the junction left unmatched. As DNA, the CDR3 is TGTGCCAGCAGCCAAGAAGTCGTGGGAGCGGGGCTTTACTTC. Translation gives CASSQEVVGAGLYF.

The chain employs TRBV29-1 and TRBJ1-1; possible D gene TRBD1, 5 bases. CDR3 length: 14 residues. V gave up 4 bases and J gave up 0 bases, with 12 bases separating them. The germline V gene has CDR1 SQVTM and CDR2 ANQGSEA. The CDR3 is CSVGGSSMNTEAFF. In DNA form, the CDR3 reads TGCAGCGTTGGGGGCAGTTCCATGAACACTGAAGCTTTCTTT.

The V and J genes are TRBV13 and TRBJ2-3, with D tentatively TRBD1 (5 bases). Germline V gene sequence: CDR1 PRHDT, CDR2 FYEKMQ (reference sequence). The CDR3 runs 18 residues. V was shortened by 2 bases and J by 0 bases, with 18 bases between the two germline ends. As DNA, the CDR3 is TGTGCCAGCAGCTTACTTACAGGAACCGAGACTAGCACAGATACGCAGTATTTT. Amino acids: CASSLLTGTETSTDTQYF.

DNA of the CDR3: TGTGCCAGCAGTTTATGGACTAGCGGGAGATACGAGCAGTACTTC. Amino acid sequence: CASSLWTSGRYEQYF. V gene TRBV28 combines with J gene TRBJ2-7; 12 bases match TRBD2. The V gene's germline CDR1 is MDHEN and CDR2 SYDVKM. V trimming: 0 bases; J trimming: 4 bases; junction bases outside the gene matches: 1. The CDR3 runs 15 residues.

This sequence joins TRBV7-2 and TRBJ2-7, with D unclear. Trimming stripped 2 bases from V and 3 bases from J, with 5 bases between. Germline values: CDR1 SGHTA, CDR2 FQGNSA. The CDR3 has 12 amino acids. The CDR3 coding sequence is TGTGCCAGCAGCTTAATCAGCTACGAGCAGTACTTC. Translated: CASSLISYEQYF.

This chain connects TRBV5-1 to TRBJ1-1, with 9 bases aligning to TRBD1. The CDR3 extends over 17 amino acids. V lost 4 bases, J lost 0 bases, and 10 bases stayed unmatched. CDR1 and CDR2 (germline): SGHRS, YFSETQ. CDR3 protein: CASSRLGTGPLNTEAFF. The DNA for the CDR3 is TGCGCCAGCAGCAGACTCGGGACAGGGCCCTTGAACACTGAAGCTTTCTTT.

The chain is built from TRBV6-1 and TRBJ2-1, with D possibly being TRBD1 (5 bases). There are 15 residues in the CDR3. Germline lookup yields CDR1 MNHNS and CDR2 SASEGT. Trimming pared 4 bases from V and 7 bases from J, leaving 17 bases between. DNA of the CDR3: TGTGCCAGCAGTGGGGTAGACAGAATGGCAAATGAGCAGTTCTTC. Translation: CASSGVDRMANEQFF.

The genes are TRBV4-3 and TRBJ1-1, with D perhaps TRBD1 (6 bases). The CDR3 sequence is 14 residues long. Germline V gene sequence: CDR1 LGHNA, CDR2 YSLEER. The V and J ends lost 0 bases and 1 base respectively, with 6 bases between them. The CDR3 is CASSQDRGNTEAFF. CDR3 DNA: TGCGCCAGCAGCCAAGACAGGGGGAACACTGAAGCTTTCTTT.

The J gene is TRBJ2-3, the V gene TRBV27; D is uncertain. The V gene's germline CDR1 is MNHEY and CDR2 SMNVEV (reference sequence). This CDR3 spans 12 amino acids. Trimming left V 5 bases short and J 1 base short, with 4 bases between. The CDR3 coding sequence is TGTGCCAGCAGTCCTGGCACAGATACGCAGTATTTT. Amino acids: CASSPGTDTQYF.

V is TRBV6-5 and J is TRBJ2-3; 11 positions agree with TRBD2. Per the germline V gene, CDR1 is MNHEY and CDR2 is SVGAGI. The CDR3 has 15 residues. Unmatched junction bases numbered 6, after V lost 10 bases and J lost 0 bases. The CDR3, as DNA: TGTGCCACCGCACGGACTAGCGGGAGCACAGATACGCAGTATTTT. Amino acids: CATARTSGSTDTQYF.

The V and J genes are TRBV9 and TRBJ1-3; D unresolved. Trimming removed 6 bases from V and 0 bases from J, with 7 bases in between. Germline loops: CDR1 SGDLS, CDR2 YYNGEE. The CDR3 has 13 amino acids. The CDR3 coding sequence is TGTGCCAGCACCGGTAGCTCTGGAAACACCATATATTTT. Translated: CASTGSSGNTIYF.

The chain has TRBV29-1 and TRBJ1-2, with TRBD1 as a possible D gene (5 bases). This CDR3 comprises 13 residues. The V end lost 5 bases, the J end lost 0 bases, and 10 bases lay between the germline ends. Looked up from germline, CDR1 is SQVTM and CDR2 is ANQGSEA. CDR3 sequence: CSVLGGPNYGYTF. CDR3 nucleotides: TGCAGCGTTCTCGGGGGTCCTAACTATGGCTACACCTTC.

The chain recombines TRBV15 with TRBJ2-2; no definite D call. V dropped 4 bases and J dropped 3 bases, with 9 bases sitting between them. This CDR3 has 14 amino acids. Germline values: CDR1 LNHNV, CDR2 YYDKDF (reference sequence). CDR3 nucleotides: TGTGCCACCAGCAATGTAGTGGACACCGGGGAGCTGTTTTTT. Translated: CATSNVVDTGELFF.

The CDR3 sequence is CASSARTGGTDTQYF. CDR3 DNA sequence: TGTGCCAGCAGCGCCCGGACAGGGGGGACAGATACGCAGTATTTT. The genes are TRBV9 and TRBJ2-3; TRBD1 matches 10 bases. Per germline, CDR1 SGDLS and CDR2 YYNGEE. This CDR3 contains 15 residues. Trimming took 3 bases from V and 3 from J; bases not matched to a gene: 4.